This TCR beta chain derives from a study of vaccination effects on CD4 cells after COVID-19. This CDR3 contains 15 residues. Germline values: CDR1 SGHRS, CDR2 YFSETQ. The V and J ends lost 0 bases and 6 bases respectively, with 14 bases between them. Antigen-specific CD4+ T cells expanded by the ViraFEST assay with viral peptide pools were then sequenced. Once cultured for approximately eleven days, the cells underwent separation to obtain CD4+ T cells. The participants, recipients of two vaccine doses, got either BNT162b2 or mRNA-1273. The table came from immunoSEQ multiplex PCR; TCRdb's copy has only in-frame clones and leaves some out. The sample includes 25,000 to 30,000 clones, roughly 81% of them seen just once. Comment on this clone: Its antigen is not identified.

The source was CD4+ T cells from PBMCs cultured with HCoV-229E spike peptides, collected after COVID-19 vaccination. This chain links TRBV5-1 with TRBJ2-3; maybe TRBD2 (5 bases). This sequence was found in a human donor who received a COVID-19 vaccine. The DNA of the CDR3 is TGCGCCAGCAGCTTGGAGTCTAGCAACTGGGATACGCAGTATTTT. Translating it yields CASSLESSNWDTQYF.